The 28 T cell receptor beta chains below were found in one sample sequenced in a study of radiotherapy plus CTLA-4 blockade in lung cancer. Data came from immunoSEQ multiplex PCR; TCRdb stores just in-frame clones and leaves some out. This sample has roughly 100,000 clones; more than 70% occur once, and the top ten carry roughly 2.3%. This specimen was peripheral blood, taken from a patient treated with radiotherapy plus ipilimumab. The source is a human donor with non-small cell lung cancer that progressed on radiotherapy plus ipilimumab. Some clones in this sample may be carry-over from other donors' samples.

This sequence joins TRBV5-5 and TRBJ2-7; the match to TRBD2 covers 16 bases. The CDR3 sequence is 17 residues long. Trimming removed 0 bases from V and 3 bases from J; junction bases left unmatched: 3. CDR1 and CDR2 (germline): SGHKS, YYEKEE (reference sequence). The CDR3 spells CASSLVGTSGGVYEQYF. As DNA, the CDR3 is TGTGCCAGCAGCTTGGTTGGGACTAGCGGGGGGGTCTACGAGCAGTACTTC. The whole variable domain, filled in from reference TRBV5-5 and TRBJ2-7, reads DAGVTQSPTHLIKTRGQQVTLRCSPISGHKSVSWYQQVLGQGPQFIFQYYEKEERGRGNFPDRFSARQFPNYSSELNVNALLLGDSALYLCASSLVGTSGGVYEQYFGPGTRLTVT.

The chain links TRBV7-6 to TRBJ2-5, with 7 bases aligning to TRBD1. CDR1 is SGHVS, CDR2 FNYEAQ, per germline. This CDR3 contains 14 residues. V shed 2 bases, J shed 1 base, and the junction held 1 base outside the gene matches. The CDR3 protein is CASSLRDSQETQYF. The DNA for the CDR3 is TGTGCCAGCAGCTTACGGGACAGCCAAGAGACCCAGTACTTC.

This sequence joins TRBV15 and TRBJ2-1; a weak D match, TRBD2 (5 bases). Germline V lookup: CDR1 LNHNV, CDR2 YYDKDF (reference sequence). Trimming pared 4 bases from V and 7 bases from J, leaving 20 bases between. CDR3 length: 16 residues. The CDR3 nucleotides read TGTGCCACCAGCACCAACCCAGGAACTAGTATGAATGAGCAGTTCTTC. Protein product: CATSTNPGTSMNEQFF.

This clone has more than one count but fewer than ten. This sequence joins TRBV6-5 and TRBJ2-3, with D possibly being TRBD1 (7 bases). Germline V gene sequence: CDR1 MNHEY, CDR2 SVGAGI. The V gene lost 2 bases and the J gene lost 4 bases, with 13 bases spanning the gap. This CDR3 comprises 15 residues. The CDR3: CASSYQGGRPDTQYF. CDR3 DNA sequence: TGTGCCAGCAGTTACCAGGGGGGCCGCCCAGATACGCAGTATTTT.

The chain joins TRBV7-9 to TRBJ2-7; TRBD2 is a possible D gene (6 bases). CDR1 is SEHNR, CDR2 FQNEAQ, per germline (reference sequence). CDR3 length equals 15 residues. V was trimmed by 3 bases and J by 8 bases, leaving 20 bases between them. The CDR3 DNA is TGTGCCAGCAGCTTTTGGGGTTCGGGGGACTTGCAGCAGTACTTC. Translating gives CASSFWGSGDLQQYF.

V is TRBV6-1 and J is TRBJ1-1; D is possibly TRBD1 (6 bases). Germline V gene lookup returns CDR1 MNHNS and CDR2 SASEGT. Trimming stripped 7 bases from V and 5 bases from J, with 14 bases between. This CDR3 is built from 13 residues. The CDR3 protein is CASMTSGETEAFF. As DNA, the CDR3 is TGTGCCAGCATGACCTCAGGGGAAACTGAAGCTTTCTTT.

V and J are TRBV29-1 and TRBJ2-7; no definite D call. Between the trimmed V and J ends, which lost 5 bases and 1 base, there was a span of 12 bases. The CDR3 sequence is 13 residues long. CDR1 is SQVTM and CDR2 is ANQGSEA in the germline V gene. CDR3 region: CSVSSGLSYEQYF. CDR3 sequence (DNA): TGCAGCGTTAGCTCGGGTCTATCCTACGAGCAGTACTTC.

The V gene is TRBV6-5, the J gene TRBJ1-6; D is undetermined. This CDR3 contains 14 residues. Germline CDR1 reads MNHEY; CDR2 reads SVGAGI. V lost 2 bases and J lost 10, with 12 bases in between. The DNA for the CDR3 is TGTGCCAGCAGTTACCGTGCGCTCGGGTCACCCCTCCACTTT. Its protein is CASSYRALGSPLHF.

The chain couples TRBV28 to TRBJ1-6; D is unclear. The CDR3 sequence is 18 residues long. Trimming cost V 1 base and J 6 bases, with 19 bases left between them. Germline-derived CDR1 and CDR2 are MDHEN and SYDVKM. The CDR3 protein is CASSLLGGPSIGNSPLHF. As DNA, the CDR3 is TGTGCCAGCAGTTTATTGGGTGGGCCATCAATCGGTAATTCACCCCTCCACTTT.

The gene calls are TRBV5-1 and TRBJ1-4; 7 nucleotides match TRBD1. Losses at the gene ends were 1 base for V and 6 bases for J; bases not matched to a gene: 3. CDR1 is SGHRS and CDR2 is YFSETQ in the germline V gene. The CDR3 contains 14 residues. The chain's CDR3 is CASSLLQGDEKLFF. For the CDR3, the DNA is TGCGCCAGCAGCTTGTTGCAGGGGGATGAAAAACTGTTTTTT. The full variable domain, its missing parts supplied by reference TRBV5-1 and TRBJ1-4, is KAGVTQTPRYLIKTRGQQVTLSCSPISGHRSVSWYQQTPGQGLQFLFEYFSETQRNKGNFPGRFSGRQFSNSRSEMNVSTLELGDSALYLCASSLLQGDEKLFFGSGTQLSVL.

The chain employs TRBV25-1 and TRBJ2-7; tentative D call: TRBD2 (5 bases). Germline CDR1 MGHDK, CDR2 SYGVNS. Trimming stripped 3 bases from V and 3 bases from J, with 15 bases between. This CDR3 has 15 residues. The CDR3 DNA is TGTGCCAGCAGTGACTCGGGGTCCTATTACTACGAGCAGTACTTC. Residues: CASSDSGSYYYEQYF.

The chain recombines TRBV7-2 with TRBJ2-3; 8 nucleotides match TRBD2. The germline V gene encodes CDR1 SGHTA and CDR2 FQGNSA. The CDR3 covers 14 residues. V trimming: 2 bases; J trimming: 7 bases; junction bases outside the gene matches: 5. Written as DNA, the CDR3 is TGTGCCAGCAGCTTAAGCGGGGGTGGGAATACGCAGTATTTT. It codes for CASSLSGGGNTQYF.

In DNA form, the CDR3 reads TGCGCCAGCAGCCTAGGACAGGGGACTTCAGATACGCAGTATTTT. It translates to CASSLGQGTSDTQYF. The V call is TRBV5-1, the J call TRBJ2-3, with TRBD1 matching over 9 bases. This CDR3 contains 15 residues. Trimming took 4 bases from V and 4 from J; bases not matched to a gene: 7. Per the germline V gene, CDR1 is SGHRS and CDR2 is YFSETQ. Supplemented by reference TRBV5-1 and TRBJ2-3, the full variable domain reads KAGVTQTPRYLIKTRGQQVTLSCSPISGHRSVSWYQQTPGQGLQFLFEYFSETQRNKGNFPGRFSGRQFSNSRSEMNVSTLELGDSALYLCASSLGQGTSDTQYFGPGTRLTVL.

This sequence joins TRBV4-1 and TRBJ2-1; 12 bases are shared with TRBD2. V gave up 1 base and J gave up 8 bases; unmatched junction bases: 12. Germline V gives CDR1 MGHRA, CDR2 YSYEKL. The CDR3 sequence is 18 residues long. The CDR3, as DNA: TGCGCCAGCAGCCAAGGTGGATATACTAGCGGGGGGCTTCATGAGCAGTTCTTC. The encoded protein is CASSQGGYTSGGLHEQFF.

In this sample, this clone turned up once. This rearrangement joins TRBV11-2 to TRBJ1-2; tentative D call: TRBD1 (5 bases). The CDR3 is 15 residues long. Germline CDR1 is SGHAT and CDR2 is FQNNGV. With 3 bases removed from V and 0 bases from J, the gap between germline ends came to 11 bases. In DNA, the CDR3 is TGTGCCAGCAGCTTTTTCGACAGCGCTAACTATGGCTACACCTTC. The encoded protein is CASSFFDSANYGYTF.

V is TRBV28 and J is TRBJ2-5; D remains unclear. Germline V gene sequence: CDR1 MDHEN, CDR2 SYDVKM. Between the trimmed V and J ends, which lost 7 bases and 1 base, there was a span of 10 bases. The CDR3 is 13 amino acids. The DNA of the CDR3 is TGTGCCAGCATAGAAGGCCGCCAAGAGACCCAGTACTTC. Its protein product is CASIEGRQETQYF.

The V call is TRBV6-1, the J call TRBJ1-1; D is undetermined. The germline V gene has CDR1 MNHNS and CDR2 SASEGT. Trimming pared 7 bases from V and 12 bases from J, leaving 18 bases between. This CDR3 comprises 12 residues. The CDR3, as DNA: TGTGCCAGCATCGACGGATACGTTAGGCCTTTCTTT. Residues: CASIDGYVRPFF.

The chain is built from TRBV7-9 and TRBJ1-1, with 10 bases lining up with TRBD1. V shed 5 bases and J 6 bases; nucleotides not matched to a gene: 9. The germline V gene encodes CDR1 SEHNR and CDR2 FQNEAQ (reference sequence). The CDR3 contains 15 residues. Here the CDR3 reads CASSLRQGARSEAFF. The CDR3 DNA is TGTGCCAGCAGCCTAAGACAGGGGGCGCGATCTGAAGCTTTCTTT.

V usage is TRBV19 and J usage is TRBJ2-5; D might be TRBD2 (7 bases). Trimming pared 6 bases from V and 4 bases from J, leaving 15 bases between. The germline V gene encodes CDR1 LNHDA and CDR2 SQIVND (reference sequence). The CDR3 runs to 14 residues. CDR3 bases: TGTGCCAGTAGCACCCAAAGGGGGGGAGAGACCCAGTACTTC. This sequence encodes CASSTQRGGETQYF.

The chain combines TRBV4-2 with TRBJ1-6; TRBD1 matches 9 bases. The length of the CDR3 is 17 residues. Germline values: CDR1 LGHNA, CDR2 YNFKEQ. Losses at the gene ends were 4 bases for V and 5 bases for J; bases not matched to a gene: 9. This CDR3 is CASSLIAGQGNNSPLHF. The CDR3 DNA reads TGTGCCAGCAGCCTTATTGCAGGACAGGGGAATAATTCACCCCTCCACTTT.

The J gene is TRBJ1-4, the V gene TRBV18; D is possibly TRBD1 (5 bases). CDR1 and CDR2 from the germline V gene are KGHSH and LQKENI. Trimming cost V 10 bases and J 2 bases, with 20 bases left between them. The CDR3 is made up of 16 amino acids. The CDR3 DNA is TGTGCCACCCCCATAGTGATTGGGGCCACTAATGAAAAACTGTTTTTT. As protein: CATPIVIGATNEKLFF.

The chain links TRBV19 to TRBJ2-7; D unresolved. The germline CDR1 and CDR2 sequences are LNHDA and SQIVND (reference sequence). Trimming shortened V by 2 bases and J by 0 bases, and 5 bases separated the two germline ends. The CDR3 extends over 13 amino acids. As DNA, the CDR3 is TGTGCCAGTAGTATAAGATACTCCTACGAGCAGTACTTC. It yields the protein CASSIRYSYEQYF. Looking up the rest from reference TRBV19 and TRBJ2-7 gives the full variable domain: DGGITQSPKYLFRKEGQNVTLSCEQNLNHDAMYWYRQDPGQGLRLIYYSQIVNDFQKGDIAEGYSVSREKKESFPLTVTSAQKNPTAFYLCASSIRYSYEQYFGPGTRLTVT.

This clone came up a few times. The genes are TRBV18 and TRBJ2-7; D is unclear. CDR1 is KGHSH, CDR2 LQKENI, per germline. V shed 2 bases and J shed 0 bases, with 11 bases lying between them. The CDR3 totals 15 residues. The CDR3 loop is CASSPLARASYEQYF. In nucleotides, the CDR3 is TGTGCCAGCTCACCATTGGCCAGAGCCTCCTACGAGCAGTACTTC.

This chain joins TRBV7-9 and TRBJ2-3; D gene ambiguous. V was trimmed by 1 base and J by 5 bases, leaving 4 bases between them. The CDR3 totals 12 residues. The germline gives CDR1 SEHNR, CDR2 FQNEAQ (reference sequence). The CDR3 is CASSLEIDTQYF. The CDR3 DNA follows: TGTGCCAGCAGCTTAGAAATAGATACGCAGTATTTT.

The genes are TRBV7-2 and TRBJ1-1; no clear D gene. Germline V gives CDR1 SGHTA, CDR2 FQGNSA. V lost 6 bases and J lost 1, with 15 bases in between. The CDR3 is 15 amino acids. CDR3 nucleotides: TGTGCCAGCAGGCTCTTTTCTTACGGGAACACTGAAGCTTTCTTT. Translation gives CASRLFSYGNTEAFF.

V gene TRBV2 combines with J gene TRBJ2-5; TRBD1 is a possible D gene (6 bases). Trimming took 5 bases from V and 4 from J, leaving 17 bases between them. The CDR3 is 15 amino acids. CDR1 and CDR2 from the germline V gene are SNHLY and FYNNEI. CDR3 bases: TGTGCCAGCAGTTGGTCGGGACATGTGACAGAGACCCAGTACTTC. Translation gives CASSWSGHVTETQYF.

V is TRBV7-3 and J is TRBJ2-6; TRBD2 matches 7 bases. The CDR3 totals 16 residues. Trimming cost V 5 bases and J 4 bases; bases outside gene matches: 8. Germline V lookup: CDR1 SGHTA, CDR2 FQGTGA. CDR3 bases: TGTGCCAGCAGCCTCGAGCGGGGTCTAGGGGCCAACGTCCTGACTTTC. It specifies CASSLERGLGANVLTF.

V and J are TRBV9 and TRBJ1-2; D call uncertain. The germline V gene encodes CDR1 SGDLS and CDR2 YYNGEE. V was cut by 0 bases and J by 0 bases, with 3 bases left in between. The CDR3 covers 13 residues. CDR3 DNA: TGTGCCAGCAGCGTAGCATCTAACTATGGCTACACCTTC. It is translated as CASSVASNYGYTF. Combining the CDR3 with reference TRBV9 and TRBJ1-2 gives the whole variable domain DSGVTQTPKHLITATGQRVTLRCSPRSGDLSVYWYQQSLDQGLQFLIQYYNGEERAKGNILERFSAQQFPDLHSELNLSSLELGDSALYFCASSVASNYGYTFGSGTRLTVV.